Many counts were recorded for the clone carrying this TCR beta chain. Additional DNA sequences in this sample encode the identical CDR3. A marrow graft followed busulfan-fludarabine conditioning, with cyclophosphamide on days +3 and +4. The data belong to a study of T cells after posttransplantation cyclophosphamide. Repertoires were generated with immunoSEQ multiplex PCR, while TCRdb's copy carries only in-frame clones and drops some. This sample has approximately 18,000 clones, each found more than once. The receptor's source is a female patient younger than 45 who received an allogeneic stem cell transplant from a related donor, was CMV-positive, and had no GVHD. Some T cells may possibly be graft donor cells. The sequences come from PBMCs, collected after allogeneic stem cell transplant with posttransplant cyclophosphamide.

In nucleotides, the CDR3 is TGTGCCAGCGGTCGGGGCACCGGGGAGCTGTTTTTT. Its translation: CASGRGTGELFF. The V gene is TRBV6-5, the J gene TRBJ2-2; tentatively, D is TRBD2 (5 bases). V was clipped by 8 bases and J by 4 bases, with 8 bases between them. This CDR3 has 12 residues. CDR1 is MNHEY, CDR2 SVGAGI, per germline.